This T cell receptor (beta chain) was sequenced for a study of shared clonotypes between healthy human individuals. Germline CDR1 is MNHNS and CDR2 is SASEGT. The V gene lost 6 bases and the J gene lost 9 bases, with 18 bases spanning the gap. This CDR3 contains 14 residues. Profiled with immunoSEQ multiplex PCR; TCRdb holds only in-frame clones, not every one. This sample has under 2,000,000 clones, with about 95% found just once. The naive CD8 population came from CD45RO-negative cells selected for CCR7, without terminally differentiated effector memory CD45RA+ cells. The sample taken for sequencing was naive CD8+ T cells sorted from blood. The source of this sequence is a man aged 18 to 29 in good health. The V gene is TRBV6-1, the J gene TRBJ2-1; a possible D gene is TRBD1 (6 bases). The CDR3 DNA reads TGTGCCAGCAGGAGGGGTACAGGGTACGGTGAGCAGTTCTTC. Protein sequence: CASRRGTGYGEQFF.